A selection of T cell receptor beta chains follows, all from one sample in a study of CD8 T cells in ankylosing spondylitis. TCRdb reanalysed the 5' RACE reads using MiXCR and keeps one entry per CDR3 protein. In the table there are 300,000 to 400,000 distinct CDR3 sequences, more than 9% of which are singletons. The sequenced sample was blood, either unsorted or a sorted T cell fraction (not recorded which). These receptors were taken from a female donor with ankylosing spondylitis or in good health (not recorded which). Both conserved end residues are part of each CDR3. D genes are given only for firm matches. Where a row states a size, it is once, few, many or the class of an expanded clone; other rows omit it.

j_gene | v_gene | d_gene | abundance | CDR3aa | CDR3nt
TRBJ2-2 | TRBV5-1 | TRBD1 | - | CASTLGTGTGELFF | TGCGCCAGCACCCTCGGGACAGGCACCGGGGAGCTGTTTTTT
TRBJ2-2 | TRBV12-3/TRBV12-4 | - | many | CASSPHSGSNTGELFF | TGTGCCAGCAGTCCCCATTCGGGGAGCAACACCGGGGAGCTGTTTTTT
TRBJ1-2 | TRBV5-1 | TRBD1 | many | CASANRDRDGYTF | TGCGCCAGCGCCAACCGGGACAGGGATGGCTACACCTTC
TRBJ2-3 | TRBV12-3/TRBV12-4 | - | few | CASSPLSAALTDTQYF | TGTGCCAGCAGTCCCCTTAGCGCAGCCCTCACAGATACGCAGTATTTT
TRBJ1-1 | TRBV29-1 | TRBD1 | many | CSVEDGTGGEAFF | TGCAGCGTTGAAGACGGGACAGGCGGTGAAGCTTTCTTT
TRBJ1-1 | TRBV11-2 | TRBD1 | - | CASSLVWQGVNTEAFF | TGTGCCAGCAGCTTAGTCTGGCAGGGGGTGAACACTGAAGCTTTCTTT
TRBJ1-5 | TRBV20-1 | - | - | CSARRDGNQPQHF | TGCAGTGCCCGAAGGGACGGGAATCAGCCCCAGCATTTT
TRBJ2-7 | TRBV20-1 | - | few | CSASYTEDEQYF | TGCAGTGCCAGCTATACAGAGGACGAGCAGTACTTC
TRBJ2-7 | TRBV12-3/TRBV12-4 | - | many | CASSLDGRVSEQYF | TGTGCCAGCAGTTTAGACGGCAGGGTCAGCGAGCAGTACTTC
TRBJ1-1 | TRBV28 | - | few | CASLARGAGRTEAFF | TGTGCCAGCCTCGCGCGTGGGGCGGGTCGCACTGAAGCTTTCTTT
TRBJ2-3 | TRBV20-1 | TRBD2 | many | CSASLSGGARDTQYF | TGCAGTGCTAGCCTCAGCGGGGGGGCTCGAGATACGCAGTATTTT
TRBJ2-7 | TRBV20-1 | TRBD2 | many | CSAPGGTSAYEQYF | TGCAGTGCTCCTGGTGGGACTAGCGCCTACGAGCAGTACTTC
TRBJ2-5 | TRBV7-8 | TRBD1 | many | CASTLDRGQETQYF | TGTGCCAGCACCTTGGACAGGGGGCAAGAGACCCAGTACTTC
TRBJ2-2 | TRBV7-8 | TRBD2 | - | CASSPLAGTGELFF | TGTGCCAGCAGCCCACTAGCGGGCACCGGGGAGCTGTTTTTT
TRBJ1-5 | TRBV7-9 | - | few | CASSPGWGQPQHF | TGTGCCAGCAGCCCAGGTTGGGGGCAGCCCCAGCATTTT
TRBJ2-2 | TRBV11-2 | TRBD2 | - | CASSSTGTKLPNTGELFF | TGTGCCAGCAGCTCAACCGGGACTAAGTTACCGAACACCGGGGAGCTGTTTTTT
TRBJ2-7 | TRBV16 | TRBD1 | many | CASSRDSSSYEQYF | TGTGCCAGCAGCCGGGACAGTAGCTCCTACGAGCAGTACTTC
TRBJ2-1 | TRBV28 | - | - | CASSSGSGRQNEQFF | TGTGCCAGCAGTTCTGGATCCGGGCGGCAAAATGAGCAGTTCTTC
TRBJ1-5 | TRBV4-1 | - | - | CASSQEGGVIRPQHF | TGCGCCAGCAGCCAAGAGGGGGGGGTCATTCGGCCCCAGCATTTT
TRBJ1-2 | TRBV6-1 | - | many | CASSEAVGVRGYTF | TGTGCCAGCAGTGAAGCGGTCGGAGTGCGTGGCTACACCTTC
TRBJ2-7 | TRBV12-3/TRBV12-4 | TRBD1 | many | CASSPGTVSYEQYF | TGTGCCAGCAGTCCCGGGACAGTATCCTACGAGCAGTACTTC
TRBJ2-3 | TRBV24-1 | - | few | CATSDPISTDTQYF | TGTGCCACCAGTGATCCCATCAGCACAGATACGCAGTATTTT
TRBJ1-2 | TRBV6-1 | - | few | CASSPSKHYGYTF | TGTGCCAGCAGTCCCTCCAAGCACTATGGCTACACCTTC
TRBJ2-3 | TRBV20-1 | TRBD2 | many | CSARAVSGHTDTQYF | TGCAGTGCTAGAGCGGTTAGCGGGCACACAGATACGCAGTATTTT
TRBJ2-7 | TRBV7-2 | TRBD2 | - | CASSRQAGASSYEQYF | TGTGCCAGCAGCAGACAAGCGGGGGCCTCCTCCTACGAGCAGTACTTC
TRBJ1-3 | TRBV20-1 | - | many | CSARSGYTIYF | TGCAGTGCTAGGAGCGGGTACACCATATATTTT
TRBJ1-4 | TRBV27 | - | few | CASTPTGGTNEKLFF | TGTGCCAGCACTCCTACTGGGGGCACTAATGAAAAACTGTTTTTT
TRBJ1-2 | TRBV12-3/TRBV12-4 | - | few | CASSSPRGSYGYTF | TGTGCCAGCAGTTCCCCGAGAGGATCCTATGGCTACACCTTC
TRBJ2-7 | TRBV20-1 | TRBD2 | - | CSAGGTSGGSVQYF | TGCAGTGCCGGAGGGACTAGCGGGGGATCTGTGCAGTACTTC
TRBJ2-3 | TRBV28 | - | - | CASSDIDTATDTQYF | TGTGCCAGCAGTGACATCGACACAGCAACAGATACGCAGTATTTT
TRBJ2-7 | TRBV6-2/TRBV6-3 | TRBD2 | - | CASSPGTSGYSYEQYF | TGTGCCAGCAGTCCCGGGACTAGCGGGTACTCCTACGAGCAGTACTTC
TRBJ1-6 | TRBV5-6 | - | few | CASSLFPGSYSPLHF | TGTGCCAGCAGCTTGTTCCCAGGCTCCTATTCACCCCTCCACTTT
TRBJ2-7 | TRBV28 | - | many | CASSFPGDTYEQYF | TGTGCCAGCAGTTTCCCGGGGGACACCTACGAGCAGTACTTC
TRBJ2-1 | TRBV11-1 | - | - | CASSLNLGNSYNEQFF | TGTGCCAGCAGCTTAAATTTAGGGAATTCCTACAATGAGCAGTTCTTC
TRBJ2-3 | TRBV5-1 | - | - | CASSLARFADTQYF | TGCGCCAGCAGCTTGGCCAGGTTCGCAGATACGCAGTATTTT
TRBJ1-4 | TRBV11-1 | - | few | CASSLQRRSTTTNEKLFF | TGTGCCAGCAGCTTACAGAGGAGGTCGACGACAACTAATGAAAAACTGTTTTTT
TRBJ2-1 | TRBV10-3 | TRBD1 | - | CAISERGQGRDEQFF | TGTGCCATCAGTGAGCGGGGACAGGGGAGGGATGAGCAGTTCTTC
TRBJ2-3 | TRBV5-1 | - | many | CASSLLSGSTDTQYF | TGCGCCAGCAGCTTATTATCGGGGAGCACAGATACGCAGTATTTT
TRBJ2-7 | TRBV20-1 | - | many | CSASHPRGPEQYF | TGCAGTGCTAGCCACCCTCGGGGCCCCGAGCAGTACTTC
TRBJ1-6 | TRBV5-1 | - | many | CASSLGQLNSPLHF | TGCGCCAGCAGCTTGGGACAGCTAAATTCACCCCTCCACTTT
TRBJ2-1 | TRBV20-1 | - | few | CSARDPGGQDEQFF | TGCAGTGCTAGAGATCCTGGGGGTCAGGATGAGCAGTTCTTC
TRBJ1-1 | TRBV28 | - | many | CASSPSRLLEAFF | TGTGCCAGCAGTCCCTCAAGACTGCTTGAAGCTTTCTTT
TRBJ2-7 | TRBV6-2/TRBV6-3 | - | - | CASSYTLLYEQYF | TGTGCCAGCAGTTATACCCTCCTCTACGAGCAGTACTTC
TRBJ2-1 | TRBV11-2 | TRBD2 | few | CASSPPGGGRVYNEQFF | TGTGCCAGCAGCCCCCCGGGAGGGGGGCGCGTCTACAATGAGCAGTTCTTC
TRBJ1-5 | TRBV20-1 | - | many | CSARPSTGHSNQPQHF | TGCAGTGCTAGACCCTCTACCGGCCATAGCAATCAGCCCCAGCATTTT